One sample yielded the 22 T cell receptor beta chains listed below, sequenced in a study of CXCR3-negative and CXCR3-positive naive CD8 T cells. Broader study findings: CXCR3-negative naive cells had less hydrophobic TRB CDR3s than did CXCR3-positive naive cells.

These receptors have no identified antigens. All TRB cDNA libraries came from 5' RACE performed with UMI labels. TCRdb reprocessed the 5' RACE reads and stores each CDR3 protein as one record, lacking DNA. The listing contains more than 80,000 distinct CDR3 sequences. Input material: naive CXCR3+ CD8+ T cells from blood. The subset denotes: CD45RO-CCR7+CD27+CD95- naive CD8+ T cells expressing CXCR3 (TNR3+). The receptors here all came from a human donor in good health. Some clones in this sample may be carry-over from other donors' samples.

J is TRBJ2-7 and V is TRBV11-2; the TRBD2 assignment by TCRdb is unverifiable without DNA. Germline V lookup: CDR1 SGHAT, CDR2 FQNNGV. CDR3 size: 15 residues. This CDR3 reads CASSFEGYGASEQYF.

This chain links TRBV23-1 with TRBJ2-5; TCRdb gives TRBD1 as the D gene, but with no DNA this cannot be confirmed. TRBV23-1 is filed as an ORF, its function uncertain. The CDR3 is 16 residues long. The chain's CDR3 is CASSSRGTGYQETQYF.

This rearrangement joins TRBV10-3 to TRBJ2-2; TCRdb indicates TRBD1, and absent DNA this call remains unverified. The germline V gene has CDR1 ENHRY and CDR2 SYGVKD. CDR3 size: 12 residues. The CDR3 sequence: CAGQGDTGELFF.

V usage is TRBV7-2 and J usage is TRBJ1-1. This CDR3 comprises 15 residues. Germline V gives CDR1 SGHTA, CDR2 FQGNSA. The CDR3 loop reads CASSLVGVSNTEAFF.

The V gene is TRBV27, the J gene TRBJ2-2; TCRdb selects TRBD2, and the lack of DNA leaves this call unchecked. This CDR3 is 18 amino acids long. Germline V gene sequence: CDR1 MNHEY, CDR2 SMNVEV (reference sequence). The CDR3 loop is CASSFGLAAYSNTGELFF.

The rearrangement uses TRBV5-1 and TRBJ1-1; the D call from TCRdb, TRBD1, cannot be confirmed without DNA. This CDR3 is 17 amino acids long. The germline CDR1 and CDR2 sequences are SGHRS and YFSETQ. CDR3: CASTGMRKGDPNTEAFF.

The rearrangement joins TRBV4-1 to TRBJ2-1; TCRdb picks TRBD1, but there is no DNA to check that call. From germline, CDR1 is MGHRA and CDR2 YSYEKL. The CDR3 spans 15 residues. CDR3 in amino acids: CASSLNHGVGTEQFF.

The gene calls are TRBV5-6 and TRBJ2-1; TCRdb's D call, TRBD2, is unchecked because there is no DNA. This CDR3 comprises 13 residues. Germline loops: CDR1 SGHDT, CDR2 YYEEEE. This CDR3 is CASSPQQPLGQFF. The complete variable domain, with remaining parts taken from reference TRBV5-6 and TRBJ2-1, reads DAGVTQSPTHLIKTRGQQVTLRCSPKSGHDTVSWYQQALGQGPQFIFQYYEEEERQRGNFPDRFSGHQFPNYSSELNVNALLLGDSALYLCASSPQQPLGQFFGPGTRLTVL.

V usage is TRBV7-3 and J usage is TRBJ2-1; absent DNA, TCRdb's TRBD1 call cannot be checked. The CDR3 consists of 16 residues. Germline-derived CDR1 and CDR2 are SGHTA and FQGTGA. The CDR3 loop is CASSLMAGEAYNEQFF.

V gene TRBV28 combines with J gene TRBJ2-7; TCRdb returns TRBD1, unconfirmable since there is no DNA. This CDR3 spans 15 amino acids. The germline V gene encodes CDR1 MDHEN and CDR2 SYDVKM. The CDR3 spells CASSFGQDTSYEQYF.

The V gene is TRBV3-1, the J gene TRBJ2-7; TCRdb designates TRBD1, a call that cannot be tested without DNA. This CDR3 contains 16 residues. Germline loops: CDR1 LGHDT, CDR2 YNNKEL (reference sequence). The CDR3: CASSPARGVVQYEQYF.

V is TRBV12-3 or TRBV12-4 and J is TRBJ2-1. The CDR3 spans 11 residues. The CDR3 sequence is CASSHGYEQFF.

V is TRBV29-1 and J is TRBJ2-7; the D call from TCRdb, TRBD2, cannot be confirmed without DNA. Germline V gene lookup returns CDR1 SQVTM and CDR2 ANQGSEA. There are 15 residues in the CDR3. The chain's CDR3 is CSGVLAGAPSGEQYF.

The genes are TRBV15 and TRBJ2-2; TCRdb's D call, TRBD1, is unchecked because there is no DNA. Germline V CDR1 and CDR2: LNHNV, YYDKDF (reference sequence). This CDR3 spans 14 amino acids. The CDR3 sequence: CATSSRTETGELFF.

The chain carries TRBV6-1 and TRBJ2-2; the D call of TRBD1 rests on TCRdb alone, since no DNA is present to check it. The CDR3 contains 18 residues. Germline CDR1 and CDR2: MNHNS and SASEGT. This CDR3 reads CASMRGRDRPPNTGELFF.

The V call is TRBV9, the J call TRBJ2-1. CDR3 size: 17 residues. Germline V gene lookup returns CDR1 SGDLS and CDR2 YYNGEE. The CDR3 here is CASSVGSAWAFDNEQFF. Complete variable domain (other parts from reference TRBV9 and TRBJ2-1): DSGVTQTPKHLITATGQRVTLRCSPRSGDLSVYWYQQSLDQGLQFLIQYYNGEERAKGNILERFSAQQFPDLHSELNLSSLELGDSALYFCASSVGSAWAFDNEQFFGPGTRLTVL.

The chain uses TRBV4-3 and TRBJ2-7; TCRdb names TRBD2, which stays unverified in the absence of DNA. CDR1 and CDR2 (germline): LGHNA, YSLEER. This CDR3 comprises 11 residues. CDR3 sequence: CASSQRREQYF.

The rearrangement links TRBV28 to TRBJ2-7. From germline, CDR1 is MDHEN and CDR2 SYDVKM. This CDR3 has 13 residues. The CDR3 is CASSPDLSYEQYF. The variable domain in full, completed from reference TRBV28 and TRBJ2-7, reads DVKVTQSSRYLVKRTGEKVFLECVQDMDHENMFWYRQDPGLGLRLIYFSYDVKMKEKGDIPEGYSVSREKKERFSLILESASTNQTSMYLCASSPDLSYEQYFGPGTRLTVT.

The rearrangement uses TRBV6-5 and TRBJ1-4; there is no DNA to check the TCRdb D call of TRBD1. The CDR3 extends over 14 amino acids. CDR1 is MNHEY and CDR2 is SVGAGI in the germline V gene. The CDR3: CASSDRGSREKLFF.

This chain connects TRBV7-9 to TRBJ2-7; the D call of TRBD2 rests on TCRdb alone, since no DNA is present to check it. Per germline, CDR1 SEHNR and CDR2 FQNEAQ (reference sequence). CDR3 length equals 15 residues. The CDR3 protein is CASSSNSGSSYEQYF.

This chain links TRBV23-1 with TRBJ2-7. Being an ORF, TRBV23-1 has a function that is uncertain. The CDR3 has 13 amino acids. The CDR3 spells CASSQRLFYEQYF.

The rearrangement uses TRBV27 and TRBJ2-3; the TCRdb call, TRBD2, lacks DNA for checking. This CDR3 is 14 amino acids long. Germline CDR1 is MNHEY and CDR2 is SMNVEV (reference sequence). The CDR3 sequence is CASSGDYNTDTQYF.